Sequencing of this TCR beta chain was carried out in a study of T cell changes during pregnancy in multiple sclerosis. Generated by immunoSEQ multiplex PCR, the TCRdb table keeps only in-frame clones and is missing some. The sample lists 45,000 to 55,000 clones, 92% occurring once. In germline, CDR1 is MNHEY, CDR2 SVGAGI. V lost 3 bases to trimming and J lost 7 bases, with 16 bases between them. This CDR3 is 16 amino acids long. V and J are TRBV6-5 and TRBJ1-6; D gene unclear. The clonotype was recovered from a female donor in good health, enrolled as a control in a pregnancy study. The sequencing here drew on CD4+ T cells from peripheral blood mononuclear cells, taken after pregnancy. CDR3 loop: CASSYSPGGRNSPLHF. The CDR3 region has the DNA TGTGCCAGCAGTTATTCCCCTGGAGGGAGAAATTCACCCCTCCACTTT.